This T cell receptor beta chain was obtained from a study of memory CD4+ T cells and cytomegalovirus serostatus. Germline V lookup: CDR1 LGHNA, CDR2 YSLEER. The CDR3 contains 13 residues. Single viable CD3+CD4+CD8-CD45RO+ cells were sorted as the memory CD4+ T cells. Serum IgG to CMV pp150, pp28, p38 and p52 defined serostatus. After thawing, CD4+ T cells were positively selected. Assay: immunoSEQ multiplex PCR; the TCRdb copy retains only in-frame clones and omits some. The table shows approximately 30,000 clones, with about three quarters occurring only once. Of note for this clone: At one of its ends the junction is not consistent with the germline gene, which may arise from a read error.

The source is an adult in good health and CMV-seronegative. Some clones in this sample may be carry-over from other donors' samples. Material: memory CD4+ T cells from blood. The chain has TRBV4-3 and TRBJ1-2; the D is unclear. CDR3 bases: TGCGCCAGCAGCCAAGAAGGCAACTCTGGCTACACCTTC. It encodes CASSQEGNSGYTF.